The sequence of this T cell receptor (beta chain) was determined in a study of T-cell memory formation after mild COVID-19. Findings of the study overall: That cross-reactive memory joined was suggested by some responding clones appearing in pre-infection memory. Clones contracting across day 15 to 85 had a balanced CD4/CD8 profile; later expanding clones leaned CD4+. Contracting CD4+ clones lay largely in CM and EM, with CD8+ ones residing in EMRA.

5'RACE with constant-segment primers built TCRalpha and TCRbeta cDNA libraries with UMIs. MiXCR, applied by TCRdb to the 5' RACE reads, yields one record per CDR3 protein. The table shows 250,000 or so distinct CDR3 sequences, with around 17% occurring only once. This clonotype was counted ten times or more. No antigen is known for it. The TCR comes from a young man who had mild COVID-19 (a few samples of this study predate the infection). Cell type and time point are not known. The sequenced sample consisted of PBMCs or a T cell subset sorted from them (not recorded which).

In nucleotides, the CDR3 is TGTGCCAGCAGCTCGGACATGGGCCTCTCAACCGGGGAGCTGTTTTTT. Amino acids: CASSSDMGLSTGELFF. This chain links TRBV11-1 with TRBJ2-2; TRBD1 might be the D (5 bases). The V end was cut by 4 bases, the J end by 5 bases, with 17 bases between. CDR1 and CDR2 from the germline V gene are SGHAT and FQDESV (reference sequence). The CDR3 has 16 residues.